The clone carrying this TCR beta chain has just a few counts. The sample belongs to a study of siplizumab effects on memory and regulatory T cells. The CDR3 is 11 residues long. The germline CDR1 and CDR2 sequences are MNHNY and SVGAGI (reference sequence). Trimming took 6 bases from V and 6 from J, leaving 9 bases between them. The repertoire was sequenced with immunoSEQ multiplex PCR; TCRdb's copy has only in-frame clones and lacks some. Seen here are 100,000 or so clones, 80% to 95% observed once, and the top ten hold around 0.15%. This clonotype was sampled from a human donor in good health. The J gene is TRBJ2-7, the V gene TRBV6-6, with D unresolved. The sequenced material came from non-Treg CD4+ T cells sorted from blood. CDR3 nucleotides: TGTGCCAGCAGCTCTACTTCCGAGCAGTACTTC. It is translated as CASSSTSEQYF.